What follows is one T cell receptor (beta chain) and its context. Its antigen is currently unknown. The method was immunoSEQ multiplex PCR; TCRdb's version includes in-frame clones alone and lacks a portion of them. The sample has fewer than 500 clones, about 42% seen once. This sample was included in a study of Tregs in tolerant kidney transplant recipients. The CDR3 consists of 15 residues. V dropped 0 bases and J dropped 1 base, with 9 bases sitting between them. Germline V CDR1 and CDR2: SGHNT, YENEEA. The chain recombines TRBV11-3 with TRBJ1-1; D unresolved. The receptor was derived from a human patient who received a combined kidney and bone marrow transplant. The sample was Tregs from blood cultured with allogeneic cells, taken before the transplant. CDR3 nucleotide sequence: TGTGCCAGCAGCTTAGATTTTACGTCGAACACTGAAGCTTTCTTT. Protein product: CASSLDFTSNTEAFF.